This T cell receptor beta chain was identified in a study of T cells in Graves' hyperthyroidism and ophthalmopathy. This clonotype showed up many times. The germline V and J ends were trimmed by 5 bases and 5 bases, with 18 bases remaining between them. Germline loops: CDR1 GTSNPN, CDR2 SVGIG (reference sequence). There are 14 residues in the CDR3. From RNA transcripts, TCR beta CDR3 regions were amplified. The study used the HTBI primer set for a first-round RT-PCR of the TCR CDR3. TCRdb reprocessed the multiplex PCR reads with MiXCR, giving one entry per CDR3 protein. Of fewer than 450,000 distinct CDR3 sequences in the sample, about a sixth were seen once.

The origin of this receptor is a woman aged 25-40 years with Graves' hyperthyroidism that later progressed to Graves' ophthalmopathy. Specimen: blood. This rearrangement joins TRBV30 to TRBJ2-5, with D perhaps assigned TRBD1 or TRBD2 (5 bases each). The CDR3 region is CAWCRGPGVETQYF. The CDR3 DNA sequence: TGTGCCTGGTGCCGGGGACCAGGTGTCGAGACCCAGTACTTC.